There are a few counts of the clone carrying this T cell receptor (beta chain). The antigen is undetermined. The source of the sample is a study of regulatory T cells in long-lasting Graves disease. Broader study findings: The study found TRBV28, TRBJ1-2 and TRBJ2-5 favored in persistent disease.

The time point was: newly diagnosed GD, antithyroid drugs for less than 3 months. Scientists built the TCR library using RNA that was extracted from PBMCs. In germline, CDR1 is SGHRS, CDR2 YFSETQ. Trimming cost V 4 bases and J 3 bases, with 16 bases left between them. The CDR3 contains 16 residues. HTBI primers from iRepertoire and Arm-PCR of CDR3 regions yielded the TCR beta libraries. TCRdb itself ran the multiplex PCR reads through MiXCR, one entry per CDR3 protein. This sample has roughly 500,000 distinct CDR3 sequences; roughly 13% occur once, and the top ten carry 8% to 10%. The same sample was also used in a study of T cells in Graves' hyperthyroidism and ophthalmopathy. That source adds: TCR CDR3 underwent first-round RT-PCR with the HTBI primer set. Blood also carried most thyroid clonotypes expanded above 0.001. Ophthalmopathy, as predicted by the model, came a median around 6 months after the prediction.

The genes are TRBV5-1 and TRBJ1-4, with D unclear. The specimen comprised peripheral blood mononuclear cells (PBMCs), sampled at new diagnosis, from a patient treated with antithyroid drugs. The receptor was isolated from a man aged 25 to 40 with Graves disease. The CDR3 loop reads CASSRDAMSSNEKLFF. In DNA, the CDR3 is TGCGCCAGCAGCAGAGACGCAATGTCGTCTAATGAAAAACTGTTTTTT.